One and the same sample provided the 3 T cell receptor beta chains below, sequenced in a study of monozygotic twins with inflammatory bowel disease. Reanalyzing the 5' RACE reads, TCRdb keeps one entry per CDR3 protein, without DNA. The table gives 310,000 or so distinct CDR3 sequences; the top ten clones make up 2% to 2.5% of it. Sequencing was done on a sample of blood. The receptors were gathered from a human donor with ulcerative colitis or Crohn's disease, or a healthy co-twin of an affected twin (not recorded which).

V is TRBV15 and J is TRBJ1-5; the D call of TRBD1 rests on TCRdb alone, since no DNA is present to check it. Per germline, CDR1 LNHNV and CDR2 YYDKDF (reference sequence). CDR3 length: 16 amino acids. CDR3 sequence: CATSYVGGALNQPQHF. Using reference TRBV15 and TRBJ1-5 for the parts outside the CDR3, the full variable domain is DAMVIQNPRYQVTQFGKPVTLSCSQTLNHNVMYWYQQKSSQAPKLLFHYYDKDFNNEADTPDNFQSRRPNTSFCFLDIRSPGLGDTAMYLCATSYVGGALNQPQHFGDGTRLSIL.

The rearrangement joins TRBV20-1 to TRBJ1-2. Germline values: CDR1 DFQATT, CDR2 SNEGSKA (reference sequence). The CDR3 consists of 14 residues. The CDR3 spells CSARDQFTVYGYTF.

This chain connects TRBV10-3 to TRBJ2-6. The CDR3 has 12 amino acids. Germline V gene sequence: CDR1 ENHRY, CDR2 SYGVKD. The CDR3 loop reads CATISGANVLTF.